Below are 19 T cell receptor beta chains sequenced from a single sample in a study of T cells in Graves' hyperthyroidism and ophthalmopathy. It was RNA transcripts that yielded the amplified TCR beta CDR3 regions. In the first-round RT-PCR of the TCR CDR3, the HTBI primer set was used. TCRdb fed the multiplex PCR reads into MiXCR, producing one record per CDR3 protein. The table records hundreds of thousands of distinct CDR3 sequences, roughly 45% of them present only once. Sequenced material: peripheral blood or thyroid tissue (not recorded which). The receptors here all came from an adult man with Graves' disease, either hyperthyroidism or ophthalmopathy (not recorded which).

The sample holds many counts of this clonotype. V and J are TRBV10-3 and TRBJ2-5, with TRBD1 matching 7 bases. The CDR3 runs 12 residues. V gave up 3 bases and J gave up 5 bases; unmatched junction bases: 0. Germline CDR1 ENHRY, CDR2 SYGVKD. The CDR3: CAISDRGETQYF. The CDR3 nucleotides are TGTGCCATCAGTGACAGGGGGGAGACCCAGTACTTC.

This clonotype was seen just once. CDR3 sequence reads: CATSEKTGEYGSPLHF. CDR3 nucleotides: TGTGCCACCAGTGAGAAAACCGGGGAGTATGGTTCACCCCTCCACTTT. The chain employs TRBV24-1 and TRBJ1-6; no reliable D call. Germline CDR1 KGHDR, CDR2 SFDVKD. Trimming cost V 4 bases and J 9 bases, with 18 bases left between them. The CDR3 is 16 amino acids.

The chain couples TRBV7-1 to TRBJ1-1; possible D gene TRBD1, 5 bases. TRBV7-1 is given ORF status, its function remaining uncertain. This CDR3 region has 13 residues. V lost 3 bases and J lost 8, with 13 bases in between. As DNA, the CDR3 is TGTGCCAGCAGCTCCGCGGGGGGGGAAGAAGCTTTCTTT. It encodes CASSSAGGEEAFF.

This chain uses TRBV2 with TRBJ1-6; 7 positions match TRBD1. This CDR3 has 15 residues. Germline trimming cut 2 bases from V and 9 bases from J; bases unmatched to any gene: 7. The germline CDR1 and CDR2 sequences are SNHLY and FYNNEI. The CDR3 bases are TGTGCCAGCAGTGAACAGGGGGTGGGAAGTTCACCCCTCCACTTT. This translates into CASSEQGVGSSPLHF. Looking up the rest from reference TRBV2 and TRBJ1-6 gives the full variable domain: EPEVTQTPSHQVTQMGQEVILRCVPISNHLYFYWYRQILGQKVEFLVSFYNNEISEKSEIFDDQFSVERPDGSNFTLKIRSTKLEDSAMYFCASSEQGVGSSPLHFGNGTRLTVT.

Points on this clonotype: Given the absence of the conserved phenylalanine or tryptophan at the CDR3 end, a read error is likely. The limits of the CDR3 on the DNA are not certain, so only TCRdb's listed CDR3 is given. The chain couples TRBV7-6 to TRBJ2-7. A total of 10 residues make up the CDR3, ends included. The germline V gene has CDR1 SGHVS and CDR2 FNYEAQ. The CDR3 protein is CASSFRYLGR.

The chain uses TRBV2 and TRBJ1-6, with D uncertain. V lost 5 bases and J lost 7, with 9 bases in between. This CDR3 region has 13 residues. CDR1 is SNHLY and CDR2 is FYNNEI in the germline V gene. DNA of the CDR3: TGTGCCAGCAGTTTCGAGAGGAATTCACCCCTCCACTTT. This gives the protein CASSFERNSPLHF. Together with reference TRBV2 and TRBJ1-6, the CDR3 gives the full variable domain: EPEVTQTPSHQVTQMGQEVILRCVPISNHLYFYWYRQILGQKVEFLVSFYNNEISEKSEIFDDQFSVERPDGSNFTLKIRSTKLEDSAMYFCASSFERNSPLHFGNGTRLTVT.

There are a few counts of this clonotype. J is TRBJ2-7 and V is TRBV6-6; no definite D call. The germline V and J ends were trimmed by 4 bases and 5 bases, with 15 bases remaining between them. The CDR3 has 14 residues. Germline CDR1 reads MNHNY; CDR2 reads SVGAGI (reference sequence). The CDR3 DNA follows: TGTGCCAGCAGTTTCTCCCAACTCAAAGACGAGCAGTACTTC. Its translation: CASSFSQLKDEQYF.

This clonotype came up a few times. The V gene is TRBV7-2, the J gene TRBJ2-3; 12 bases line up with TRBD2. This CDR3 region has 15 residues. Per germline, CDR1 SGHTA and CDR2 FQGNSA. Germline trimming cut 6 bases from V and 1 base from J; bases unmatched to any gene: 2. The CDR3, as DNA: TGTGCCAGCAGACTAGCGGGGGGAGGCACAGATACGCAGTATTTT. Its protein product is CASRLAGGGTDTQYF. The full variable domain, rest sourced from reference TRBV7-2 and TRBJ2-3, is GAGVSQSPSNKVTEKGKDVELRCDPISGHTALYWYRQSLGQGLEFLIYFQGNSAPDKSGLPSDRFSAERTGGSVSTLTIQRTQQEDSAVYLCASRLAGGGTDTQYFGPGTRLTVL.

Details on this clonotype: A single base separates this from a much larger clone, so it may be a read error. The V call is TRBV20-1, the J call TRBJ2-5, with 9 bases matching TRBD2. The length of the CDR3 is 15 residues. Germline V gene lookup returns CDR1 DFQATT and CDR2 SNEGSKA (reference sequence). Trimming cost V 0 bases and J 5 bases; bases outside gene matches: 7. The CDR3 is CSARDGAGGHETQYF. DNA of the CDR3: TGCAGTGCTAGAGACGGGGCGGGAGGGCACGAGACCCAGTACTTC.

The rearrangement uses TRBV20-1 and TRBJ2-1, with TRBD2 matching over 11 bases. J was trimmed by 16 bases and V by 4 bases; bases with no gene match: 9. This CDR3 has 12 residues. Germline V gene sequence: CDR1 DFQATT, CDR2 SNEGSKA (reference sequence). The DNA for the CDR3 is TGCAGTGCTAAGATTAGCGGGAGGGCCTCCTTCTTC. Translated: CSAKISGRASFF.

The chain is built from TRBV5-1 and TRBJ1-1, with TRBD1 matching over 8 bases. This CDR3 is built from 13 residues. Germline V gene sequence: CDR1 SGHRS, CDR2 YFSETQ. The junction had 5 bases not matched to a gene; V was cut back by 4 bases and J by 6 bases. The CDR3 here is CASSRGQVAEAFF. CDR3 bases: TGCGCCAGCAGCAGGGGACAGGTGGCTGAAGCTTTCTTT.

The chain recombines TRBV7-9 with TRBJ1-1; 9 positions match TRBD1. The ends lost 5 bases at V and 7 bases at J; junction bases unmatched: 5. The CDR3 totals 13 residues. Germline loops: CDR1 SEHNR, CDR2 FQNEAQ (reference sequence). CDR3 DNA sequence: TGTGCCAGCAGCCGACGACAGGGGGATGAAGCTTTCTTT. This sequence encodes CASSRRQGDEAFF.

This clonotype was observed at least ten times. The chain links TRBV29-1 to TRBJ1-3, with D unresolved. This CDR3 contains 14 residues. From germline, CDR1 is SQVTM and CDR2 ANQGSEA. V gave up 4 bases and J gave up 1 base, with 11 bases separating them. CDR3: CSVGVGLSGNTIYF. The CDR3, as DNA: TGCAGCGTTGGAGTTGGGTTATCTGGAAACACCATATATTTT.

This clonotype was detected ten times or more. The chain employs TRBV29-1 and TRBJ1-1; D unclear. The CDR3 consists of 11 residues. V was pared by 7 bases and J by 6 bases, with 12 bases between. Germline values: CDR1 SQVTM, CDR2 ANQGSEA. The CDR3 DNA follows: TGCAGCGGAGGTGGGTTGGCTGAAGCTTTCTTT. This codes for CSGGGLAEAFF.

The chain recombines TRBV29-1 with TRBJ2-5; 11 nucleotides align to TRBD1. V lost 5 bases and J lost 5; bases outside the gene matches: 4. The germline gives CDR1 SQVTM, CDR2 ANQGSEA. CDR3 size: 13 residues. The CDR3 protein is CSVRDRGWETQYF. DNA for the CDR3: TGCAGCGTTAGGGACAGGGGGTGGGAGACCCAGTACTTC.

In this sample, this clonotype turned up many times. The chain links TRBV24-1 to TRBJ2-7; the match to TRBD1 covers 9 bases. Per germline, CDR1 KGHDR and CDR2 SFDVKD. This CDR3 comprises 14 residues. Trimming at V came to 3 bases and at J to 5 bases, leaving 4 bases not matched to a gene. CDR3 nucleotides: TGTGCCACCAGTGATCCCGGGACAGGGCACGAGCAGTACTTC. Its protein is CATSDPGTGHEQYF.

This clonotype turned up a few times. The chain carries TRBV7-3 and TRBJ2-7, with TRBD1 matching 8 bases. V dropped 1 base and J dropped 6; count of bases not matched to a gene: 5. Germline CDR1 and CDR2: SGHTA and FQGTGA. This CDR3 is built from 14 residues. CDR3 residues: CASSLSQGAREQYF. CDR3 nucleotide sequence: TGTGCCAGCAGCTTAAGTCAGGGGGCGCGCGAGCAGTACTTC. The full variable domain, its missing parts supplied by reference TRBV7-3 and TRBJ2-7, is GAGVSQTPSNKVTEKGKYVELRCDPISGHTALYWYRQSLGQGPEFLIYFQGTGAADDSGLPNDRFFAVRPEGSVSTLKIQRTERGDSAVYLCASSLSQGAREQYFGPGTRLTVT.

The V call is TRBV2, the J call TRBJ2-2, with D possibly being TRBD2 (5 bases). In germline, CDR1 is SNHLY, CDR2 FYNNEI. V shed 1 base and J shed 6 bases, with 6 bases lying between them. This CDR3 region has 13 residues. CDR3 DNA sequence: TGTGCCAGCAGTGAAGGGGGAGCCGGGGAGCTGTTTTTT. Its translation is CASSEGGAGELFF.

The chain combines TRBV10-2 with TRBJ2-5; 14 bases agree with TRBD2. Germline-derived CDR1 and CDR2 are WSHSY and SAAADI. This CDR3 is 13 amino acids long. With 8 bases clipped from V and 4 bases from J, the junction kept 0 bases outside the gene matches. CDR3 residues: CASGLAGGETQYF. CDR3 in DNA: TGCGCCAGCGGACTAGCGGGAGGAGAGACCCAGTACTTC.